The clone carrying this TCR beta chain was seen only a few times. As yet, its antigen is unknown. V was pared by 5 bases and J by 7 bases, with 14 bases between. Germline-derived CDR1 and CDR2 are MNHEY and SVGEGT. The CDR3 is 13 residues long. TCR alpha and TCR beta cDNA libraries carrying sample barcodes and UMIs came from 5'RACE with constant-segment primers. MiXCR was run by TCRdb on the 5' RACE reads, yielding one entry per CDR3 protein. The sample lists about 430,000 distinct CDR3 sequences; more than 15% were seen once. The sample belongs to a study of T-cell memory formation after mild COVID-19. Study overall: Most TCR clusters belonged to a single donor. General observations from the study: Prior to infection, memory already included some responding clones, suggesting cross-reactive memory joined. Among contracting clones, CD4+ were mainly CM/EM and CD8+ enriched in EMRA.

The specimen was PBMCs or a T cell subset sorted from them (not recorded which). This rearrangement joins TRBV6-2 or TRBV6-3 to TRBJ1-2; D may be TRBD1 (5 bases). This clonotype originated in a man between 18 and 35 years old who had mild COVID-19 (a few samples of this study predate the infection). Cell type and time point are not known. The CDR3 here is CASSRGVAPGYTF. CDR3 nucleotide sequence: TGTGCCAGCAGTAGAGGGGTGGCGCCTGGCTACACCTTC.